This T cell receptor beta chain was sequenced in a study of shared clonotypes between healthy human individuals. At the deep level, the assay was run. Only in-frame clones appear in the TCRdb table, and some are missing; sequencing was by immunoSEQ multiplex PCR. The sample records 550,000 to 750,000 clones, just over 90% being singletons. Points from the study as a whole: Rarefaction showed that sequencing of sorted subsets was incomplete (despite large depth). It was the few donors that limited the genetic and exposure-history diversity represented. On the whole, naive subsets had larger estimated richness than memory subsets had.

The CDR3 has 12 residues. CD45RO negativity and positive selection for CCR7 defined naive CD8 cells, a population that excluded terminally differentiated effector memory CD45RA+ cells. Concerning this clone itself: Its antigen remains unidentified.

The clonotype comes from a man aged 30 to 39 in good health. V is TRBV1 and J is TRBJ1-5; TRBD1 is taken as the D call from the table, unchecked against the DNA. TRBV1 counts as a pseudogene. The sample consisted of naive CD8+ T cells sorted from blood. This CDR3 reads CTSSHRDQPQHF. The DNA of the CDR3 is TGCACCAGCAGCCACAGGGATCAGCCCCAGCATTTT.